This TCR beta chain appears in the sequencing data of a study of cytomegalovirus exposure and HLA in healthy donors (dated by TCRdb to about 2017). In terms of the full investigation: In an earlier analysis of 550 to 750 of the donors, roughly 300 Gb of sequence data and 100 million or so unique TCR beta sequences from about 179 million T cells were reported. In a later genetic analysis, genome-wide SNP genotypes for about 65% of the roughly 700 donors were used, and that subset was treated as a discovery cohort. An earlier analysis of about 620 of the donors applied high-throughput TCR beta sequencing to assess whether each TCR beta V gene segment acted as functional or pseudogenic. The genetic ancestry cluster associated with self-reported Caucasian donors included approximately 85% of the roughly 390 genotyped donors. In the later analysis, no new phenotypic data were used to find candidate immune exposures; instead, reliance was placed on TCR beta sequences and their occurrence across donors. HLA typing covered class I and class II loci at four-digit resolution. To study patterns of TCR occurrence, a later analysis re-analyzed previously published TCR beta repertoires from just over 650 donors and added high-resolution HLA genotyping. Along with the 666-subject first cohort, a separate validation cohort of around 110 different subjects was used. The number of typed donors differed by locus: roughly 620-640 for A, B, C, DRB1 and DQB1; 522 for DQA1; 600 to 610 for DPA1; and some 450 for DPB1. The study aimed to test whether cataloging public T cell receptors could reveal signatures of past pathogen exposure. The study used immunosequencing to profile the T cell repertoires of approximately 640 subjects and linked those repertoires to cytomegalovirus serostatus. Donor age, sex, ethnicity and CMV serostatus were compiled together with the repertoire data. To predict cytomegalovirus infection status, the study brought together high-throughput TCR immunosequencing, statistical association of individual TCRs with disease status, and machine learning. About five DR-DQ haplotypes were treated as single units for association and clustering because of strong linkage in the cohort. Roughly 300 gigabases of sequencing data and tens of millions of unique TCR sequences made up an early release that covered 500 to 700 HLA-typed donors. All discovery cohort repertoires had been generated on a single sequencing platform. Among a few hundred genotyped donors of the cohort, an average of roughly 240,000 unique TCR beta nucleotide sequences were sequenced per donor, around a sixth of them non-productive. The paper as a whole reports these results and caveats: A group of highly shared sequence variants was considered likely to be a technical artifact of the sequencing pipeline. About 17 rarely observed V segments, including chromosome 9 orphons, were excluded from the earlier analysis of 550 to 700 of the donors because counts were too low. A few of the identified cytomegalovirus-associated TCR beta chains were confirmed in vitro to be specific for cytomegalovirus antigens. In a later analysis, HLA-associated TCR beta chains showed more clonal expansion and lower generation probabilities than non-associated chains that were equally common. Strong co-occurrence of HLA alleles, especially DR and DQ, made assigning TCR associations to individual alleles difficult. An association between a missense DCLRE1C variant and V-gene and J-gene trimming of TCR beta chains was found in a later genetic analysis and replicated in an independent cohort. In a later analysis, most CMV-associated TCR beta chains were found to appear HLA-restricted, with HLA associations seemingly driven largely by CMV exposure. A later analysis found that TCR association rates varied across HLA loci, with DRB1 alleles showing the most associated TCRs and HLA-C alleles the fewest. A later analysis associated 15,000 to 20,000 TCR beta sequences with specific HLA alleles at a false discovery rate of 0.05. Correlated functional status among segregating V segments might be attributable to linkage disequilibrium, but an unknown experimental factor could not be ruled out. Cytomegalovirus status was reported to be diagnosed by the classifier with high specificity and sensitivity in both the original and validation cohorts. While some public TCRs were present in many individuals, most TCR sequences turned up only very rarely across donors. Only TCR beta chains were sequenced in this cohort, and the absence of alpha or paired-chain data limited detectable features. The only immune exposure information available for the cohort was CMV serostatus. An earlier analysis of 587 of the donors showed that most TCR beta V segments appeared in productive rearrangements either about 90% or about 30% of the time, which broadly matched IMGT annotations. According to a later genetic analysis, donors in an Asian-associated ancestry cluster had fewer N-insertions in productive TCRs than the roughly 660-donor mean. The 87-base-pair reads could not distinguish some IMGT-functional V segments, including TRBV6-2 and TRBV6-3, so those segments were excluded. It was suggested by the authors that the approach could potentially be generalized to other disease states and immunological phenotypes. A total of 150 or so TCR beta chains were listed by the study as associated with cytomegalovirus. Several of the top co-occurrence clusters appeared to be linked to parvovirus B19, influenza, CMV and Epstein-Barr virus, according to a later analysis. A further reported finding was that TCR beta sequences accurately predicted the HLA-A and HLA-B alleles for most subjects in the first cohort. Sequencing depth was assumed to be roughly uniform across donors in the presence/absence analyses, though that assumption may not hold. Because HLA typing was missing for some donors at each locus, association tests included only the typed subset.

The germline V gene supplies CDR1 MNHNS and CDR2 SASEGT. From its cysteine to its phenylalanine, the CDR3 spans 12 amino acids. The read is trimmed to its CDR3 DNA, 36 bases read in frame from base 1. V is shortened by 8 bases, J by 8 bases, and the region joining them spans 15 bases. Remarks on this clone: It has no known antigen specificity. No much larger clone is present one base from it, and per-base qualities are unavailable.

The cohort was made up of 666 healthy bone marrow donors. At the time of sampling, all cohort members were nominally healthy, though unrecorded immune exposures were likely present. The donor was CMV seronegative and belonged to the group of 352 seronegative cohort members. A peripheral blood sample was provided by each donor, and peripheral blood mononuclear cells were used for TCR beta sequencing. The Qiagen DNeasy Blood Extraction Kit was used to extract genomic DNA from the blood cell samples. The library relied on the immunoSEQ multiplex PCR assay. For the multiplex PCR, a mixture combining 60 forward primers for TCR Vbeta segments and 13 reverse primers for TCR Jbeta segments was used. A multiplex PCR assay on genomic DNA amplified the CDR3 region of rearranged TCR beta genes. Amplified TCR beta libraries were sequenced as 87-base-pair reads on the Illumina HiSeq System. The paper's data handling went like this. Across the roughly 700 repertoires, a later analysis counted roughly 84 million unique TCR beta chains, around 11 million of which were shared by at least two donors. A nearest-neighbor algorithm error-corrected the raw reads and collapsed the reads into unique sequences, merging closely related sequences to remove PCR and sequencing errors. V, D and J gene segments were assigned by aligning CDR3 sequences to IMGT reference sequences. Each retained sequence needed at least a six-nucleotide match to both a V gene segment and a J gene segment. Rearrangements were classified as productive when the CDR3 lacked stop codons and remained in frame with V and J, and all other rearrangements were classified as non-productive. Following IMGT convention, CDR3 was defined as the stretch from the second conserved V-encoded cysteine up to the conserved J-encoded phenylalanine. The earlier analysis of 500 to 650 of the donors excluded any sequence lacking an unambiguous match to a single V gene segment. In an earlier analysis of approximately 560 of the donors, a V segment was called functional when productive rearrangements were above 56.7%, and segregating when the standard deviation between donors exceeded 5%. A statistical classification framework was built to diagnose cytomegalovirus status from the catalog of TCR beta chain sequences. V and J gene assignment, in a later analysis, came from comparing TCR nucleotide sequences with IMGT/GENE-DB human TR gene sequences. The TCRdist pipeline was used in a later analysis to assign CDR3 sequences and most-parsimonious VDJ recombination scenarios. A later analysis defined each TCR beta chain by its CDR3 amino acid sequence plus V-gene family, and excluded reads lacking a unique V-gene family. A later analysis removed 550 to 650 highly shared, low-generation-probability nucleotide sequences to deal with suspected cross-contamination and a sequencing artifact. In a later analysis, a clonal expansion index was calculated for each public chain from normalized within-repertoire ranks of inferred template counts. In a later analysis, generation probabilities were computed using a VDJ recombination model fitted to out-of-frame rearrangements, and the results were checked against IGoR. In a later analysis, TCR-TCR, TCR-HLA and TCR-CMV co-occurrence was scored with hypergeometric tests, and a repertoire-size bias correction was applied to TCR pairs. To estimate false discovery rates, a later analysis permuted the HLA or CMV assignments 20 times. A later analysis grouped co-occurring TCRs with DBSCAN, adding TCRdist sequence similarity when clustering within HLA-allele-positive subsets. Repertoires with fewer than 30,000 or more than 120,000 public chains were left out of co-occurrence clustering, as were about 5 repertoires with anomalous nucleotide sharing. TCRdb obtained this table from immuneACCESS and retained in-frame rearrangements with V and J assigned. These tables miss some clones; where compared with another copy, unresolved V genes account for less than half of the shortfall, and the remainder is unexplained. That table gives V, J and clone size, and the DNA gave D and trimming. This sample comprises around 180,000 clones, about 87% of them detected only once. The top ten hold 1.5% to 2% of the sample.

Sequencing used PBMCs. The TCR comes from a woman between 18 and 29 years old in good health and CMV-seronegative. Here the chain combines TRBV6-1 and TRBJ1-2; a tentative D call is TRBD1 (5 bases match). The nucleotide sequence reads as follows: TGTGCCAGCGGGGCAGGGATGGAAGGCTACACCTTC. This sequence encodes CASGAGMEGYTF.